One sample yielded the 29 T cell receptor beta chains listed below, sequenced in a study of blood T cell repertoires in COVID-19 (dated by TCRdb to the early 2020s). The library was made by the immunoSEQ multiplex PCR assay. Held by TCRdb, this immuneACCESS table contains in-frame sequences only and omits some clones. Under half of the omission traces to an unresolved V gene where checked; the cause of the rest is unknown. For this sample there are 110,000 to 150,000 clones; less than 85% appear just once. The top ten clones comprise 1.6% of the sample. The sequenced sample was PBMCs or T cells enriched from blood (not recorded which). All receptors come from a woman in her late teens or twenties who had been exposed to COVID-19.

This clone has only a few counts. The V and J genes are TRBV5-1 and TRBJ1-1; a weak D match, TRBD1 (5 bases). Germline V gene data show CDR1 as SGHRS and CDR2 as YFSETQ. V was clipped by 1 base and J by 1 base, with 8 bases between them. The CDR3 spans 14 residues. The DNA of the CDR3 is TGCGCCAGCAGCTTGCAGGGAAAGAACACTGAAGCTTTCTTT. This sequence encodes CASSLQGKNTEAFF. Variable domain in full (rest from reference TRBV5-1 and TRBJ1-1): KAGVTQTPRYLIKTRGQQVTLSCSPISGHRSVSWYQQTPGQGLQFLFEYFSETQRNKGNFPGRFSGRQFSNSRSEMNVSTLELGDSALYLCASSLQGKNTEAFFGQGTRLTVV.

The J gene is TRBJ2-7, the V gene TRBV5-1, with 10 bases aligning to TRBD2. CDR3 length equals 16 residues. From germline, CDR1 is SGHRS and CDR2 YFSETQ. J was trimmed by 2 bases and V by 3 bases; bases with no gene match: 8. CDR3 sequence reads: CASSSQTSGSPYEQYF. CDR3 sequence (DNA): TGCGCCAGCAGCTCCCAGACTAGCGGGTCCCCCTACGAGCAGTACTTC.

V is TRBV11-1 and J is TRBJ1-4, with TRBD1 as a possible D gene (5 bases). Trimming pared 4 bases from V and 3 bases from J, leaving 12 bases between. The CDR3 runs 15 residues. From germline, CDR1 is SGHAT and CDR2 FQDESV (reference sequence). CDR3 sequence (DNA): TGTGCCAGCAGCTCCTGGGGGGGATCTAATGAAAAACTGTTTTTT. Protein product: CASSSWGGSNEKLFF. Combining the CDR3 with reference TRBV11-1 and TRBJ1-4 gives the whole variable domain EAEVAQSPRYKITEKSQAVAFWCDPISGHATLYWYRQILGQGPELLVQFQDESVVDDSQLPKDRFSAERLKGVDSTLKIQPAELGDSAMYLCASSSWGGSNEKLFFGSGTQLSVL.

This clone was seen just once. Its ends do not fully match the called genes, so a read error is possible. The chain employs TRBV5-1 and TRBJ2-5; no firm D call. CDR1 and CDR2 from the germline V gene are SGHRS and YFSETQ. The CDR3 has 14 amino acids. In DNA, the CDR3 is TGCGCCAGCAGCGAAATGGGTCCTGGAGAGGCCCAGTACTTC. Protein sequence: CASSEMGPGEAQYF.

In its sample, this clone was seen once. The genes are TRBV28 and TRBJ1-1; 12 nucleotides match TRBD1. The CDR3 runs 15 residues. CDR1 is MDHEN, CDR2 SYDVKM, per germline. V shed 7 bases, J shed 6 bases, and the junction held 9 bases outside the gene matches. The CDR3 spells CASNLVGTGGSEAFF. DNA of the CDR3: TGTGCCAGCAACCTTGTAGGGACAGGGGGCTCTGAAGCTTTCTTT.

The chain combines TRBV29-1 with TRBJ2-1, with 12 positions matching TRBD2. Germline loops: CDR1 SQVTM, CDR2 ANQGSEA. CDR3 size: 15 residues. V dropped 5 bases and J dropped 3; count of bases not matched to a gene: 5. CDR3 sequence: CSVHMTSGSYNEQFF. The CDR3 DNA sequence: TGCAGCGTTCATATGACTAGCGGGAGCTACAATGAGCAGTTCTTC.

The rearrangement links TRBV7-2 to TRBJ2-7, with 10 bases fitting TRBD1. V lost 6 bases to trimming and J lost 7 bases; unmatched junction nucleotides: 9. This CDR3 is 14 amino acids long. Germline V gives CDR1 SGHTA, CDR2 FQGNSA. The CDR3 DNA follows: TGTGCCAGCAGGGGGACAGGGGCTCTTGAGGAGCAGTACTTC. This gives the protein CASRGTGALEEQYF.

The chain couples TRBV24-1 to TRBJ2-6, with TRBD1 as a possible D gene (6 bases). The CDR3 covers 17 residues. Germline V lookup: CDR1 KGHDR, CDR2 SFDVKD. Trimming removed 3 bases at V and 0 bases at J, with 11 bases between. CDR3 in DNA: TGTGCCACCAGTGATCCTGGACAGAGCTCTGGGGCCAACGTCCTGACTTTC. Residues: CATSDPGQSSGANVLTF.

The chain employs TRBV2 and TRBJ2-5; 8 bases match TRBD2. V trimming: 2 bases; J trimming: 7 bases; junction bases outside the gene matches: 12. CDR1 and CDR2 from the germline V gene are SNHLY and FYNNEI. The CDR3 loop spans 16 amino acids. CDR3 region: CASSELGREGGGTQYF. DNA of the CDR3: TGTGCCAGCAGTGAACTTGGTCGGGAGGGCGGAGGGACCCAGTACTTC.

This rearrangement joins TRBV9 to TRBJ2-2, with 14 bases fitting TRBD2. V lost 4 bases and J lost 6; bases outside the gene matches: 14. Germline V gene data show CDR1 as SGDLS and CDR2 as YYNGEE. The CDR3 sequence is 19 residues long. DNA of the CDR3: TGTGCCAGCAGCTTAGGACTAGCGGGAGGCGGGATGGCGCCCGGGGAGCTGTTTTTT. It encodes CASSLGLAGGGMAPGELFF.

This chain connects TRBV5-4 to TRBJ2-3; TRBD2 agrees at 11 bases. CDR3 size: 16 residues. CDR1 and CDR2 (germline): SGHNT, YYREEE (reference sequence). Germline trimming cut 0 bases from V and 5 bases from J; bases unmatched to any gene: 5. DNA of the CDR3: TGTGCCAGCAGCTTGGGGCTAGCGGGAGGTTTAGATACGCAGTATTTT. Protein sequence: CASSLGLAGGLDTQYF.

The chain recombines TRBV3-1 (or the pseudogene TRBV3-2) with TRBJ2-2; TRBD2 aligns across 7 bases. The CDR3 contains 15 residues. The ends lost 4 bases at V and 6 bases at J; junction bases unmatched: 8. Germline loops: CDR1 LGHDT, CDR2 YNNKEL (reference sequence). CDR3 residues: CASSPMTSIPGELFF. The CDR3 DNA follows: TGTGCCAGCAGCCCGATGACTAGCATCCCCGGGGAGCTGTTTTTT.

This clone occurred once. V is TRBV28 and J is TRBJ2-7; 9 bases align to TRBD2. Looked up from germline, CDR1 is MDHEN and CDR2 is SYDVKM. This CDR3 comprises 15 residues. Losses at the gene ends were 6 bases for V and 2 bases for J; bases not matched to a gene: 8. CDR3 amino acids: CASSLSGSITYEQYF. The CDR3 DNA is TGTGCCAGCAGCCTTAGCGGGAGCATCACCTACGAGCAGTACTTC.

The rearrangement uses TRBV7-9 and TRBJ2-7, with 10 bases matching TRBD2. Germline lookup yields CDR1 SEHNR and CDR2 FQNEAQ (reference sequence). V trimming: 5 bases; J trimming: 3 bases; junction bases outside the gene matches: 7. CDR3 length equals 15 residues. CDR3 sequence reads: CASSLPASGSYEQYF. The CDR3, as DNA: TGTGCCAGCAGCCTACCGGCTAGCGGGAGCTACGAGCAGTACTTC.

The V gene is TRBV19, the J gene TRBJ2-2; D is undetermined. CDR3 length equals 15 residues. CDR1 and CDR2 (germline): LNHDA, SQIVND (reference sequence). The V end lost 0 bases, the J end lost 5 bases, and 10 bases lay between the germline ends. The CDR3 reads CASSIDLRVTGELFF. The CDR3 DNA follows: TGTGCCAGTAGTATAGATCTCCGGGTAACCGGGGAGCTGTTTTTT.

The genes are TRBV12-3 or TRBV12-4 and TRBJ1-1; D call uncertain. The V gene lost 3 bases and the J gene lost 3 bases, with 5 bases spanning the gap. CDR3 length: 12 amino acids. Here the CDR3 reads CASSFGDTEAFF. The CDR3 nucleotides read TGTGCCAGCAGTTTCGGTGACACTGAAGCTTTCTTT.

This clone was seen only once. J is TRBJ2-3 and V is TRBV5-1, with D maybe TRBD1 (5 bases). Per germline, CDR1 SGHRS and CDR2 YFSETQ. Trimming removed 0 bases at V and 4 bases at J, with 9 bases between. The length of the CDR3 is 14 residues. As DNA, the CDR3 is TGCGCCAGCAGCTTGGGGGCAGGGTCAGATACGCAGTATTTT. It encodes CASSLGAGSDTQYF.

For this clone: This CDR3 is also generated by other DNA sequences in the sample. V gene TRBV18 combines with J gene TRBJ2-3, with 10 bases aligning to TRBD2. This CDR3 region has 14 residues. Germline assignment: CDR1 KGHSH and CDR2 LQKENI. V lost 6 bases to trimming and J lost 4 bases; unmatched junction nucleotides: 4. The CDR3 nucleotides are TGTGCCAGCTCGAGGACTAGCGGAGCAGATACGCAGTATTTT. Protein sequence: CASSRTSGADTQYF.

V gene TRBV6-1 combines with J gene TRBJ1-5, with TRBD1 as a possible D gene (6 bases). The CDR3 extends over 17 amino acids. Germline V gene sequence: CDR1 MNHNS, CDR2 SASEGT. V lost 4 bases, J lost 3 bases, and 19 bases lay in between. CDR3: CASSGIRGATYNQPQHF. The CDR3 DNA reads TGTGCCAGCAGTGGCATCAGGGGCGCTACGTACAATCAGCCCCAGCATTTT.

V gene TRBV28 combines with J gene TRBJ1-3; unclear D gene. V lost 7 bases and J lost 2, with 3 bases in between. The CDR3 is made up of 11 amino acids. CDR1 and CDR2 (germline): MDHEN, SYDVKM. DNA for the CDR3: TGTGCCAGCAATACTGGAAACACCATATATTTT. Amino acids: CASNTGNTIYF.

DNA for the CDR3: TGTGCCAGCAGTTACTCAGGGGGCGTAGCTTTCTTT. It translates to CASSYSGGVAFF. The chain combines TRBV6-5 with TRBJ1-1; 7 nucleotides match TRBD1. The germline V gene encodes CDR1 MNHEY and CDR2 SVGAGI. Germline trimming cut 0 bases from V and 10 bases from J; bases unmatched to any gene: 2. The length of the CDR3 is 12 residues.

The chain recombines TRBV7-3 with TRBJ2-7; D is perhaps TRBD1 (6 bases). The germline gives CDR1 SGHTA, CDR2 FQGTGA. The CDR3 covers 13 residues. Trimming removed 4 bases from V and 7 bases from J, with 14 bases in between. The CDR3 protein is CASSSQPGHEQYF. CDR3 coding DNA: TGTGCCAGCAGCTCCCAACCGGGACATGAGCAGTACTTC.

The genes are TRBV29-1 and TRBJ2-7; perhaps TRBD1 as D (6 bases). V lost 6 bases to trimming and J lost 0 bases, with 12 bases between them. The CDR3 has 13 residues. Germline V gene sequence: CDR1 SQVTM, CDR2 ANQGSEA. The CDR3 is CSVRQDSSYEQYF. The CDR3 DNA reads TGCAGCGTCCGACAGGACAGCTCCTACGAGCAGTACTTC.

J is TRBJ1-5 and V is TRBV18, with 10 positions matching TRBD1. CDR1 and CDR2 from the germline V gene are KGHSH and LQKENI. The CDR3 runs to 16 residues. Germline trimming cut 4 bases from V and 4 bases from J; bases unmatched to any gene: 7. The CDR3 DNA is TGTGCCAGCTCACTAGACAGGGGGCGAGGTAATCAGCCCCAGCATTTT. Protein sequence: CASSLDRGRGNQPQHF.

The chain combines TRBV5-8 with TRBJ2-1, with 9 positions matching TRBD1. The CDR3 is made up of 15 amino acids. V shed 4 bases and J 4 bases; nucleotides not matched to a gene: 6. Germline loops: CDR1 SGHTS, CDR2 YDEGEE. The CDR3, as DNA: TGTGCCAGCAGCCTGGGACAGGGTTGGTACAATGAGCAGTTCTTC. Translated: CASSLGQGWYNEQFF.

Comment on this clone: Other DNA sequences of this sample code for an identical CDR3. This chain joins TRBV11-2 and TRBJ2-5, with a weak D call TRBD2 (5 bases). Trimming removed 4 bases from V and 5 bases from J, with 11 bases in between. Germline-derived CDR1 and CDR2 are SGHAT and FQNNGV. The CDR3 covers 13 residues. The DNA of the CDR3 is TGTGCCAGCAGCTCGGACCGGGGTGAGACCCAGTACTTC. Amino acid sequence: CASSSDRGETQYF.

The chain links TRBV6-5 to TRBJ2-3, with D possibly TRBD2 on 7 matching bases. The germline V and J ends were trimmed by 7 bases and 0 bases, with 11 bases remaining between them. CDR3 length: 14 residues. Germline CDR1 MNHEY, CDR2 SVGAGI. The CDR3 is CASTRGASTDTQYF. CDR3 DNA: TGTGCCAGCACTCGGGGGGCTAGCACAGATACGCAGTATTTT.

This chain links TRBV6-5 with TRBJ1-4; D is perhaps TRBD1 (6 bases). CDR1 is MNHEY, CDR2 SVGAGI, per germline. Deletions cut 0 bases from V and 7 bases from J, with 12 bases between. This CDR3 is 15 amino acids long. CDR3 bases: TGTGCCAGCAGTTACTCGAGGGGGGGAGGTGAAAAACTGTTTTTT. Translated, it gives CASSYSRGGGEKLFF.

The chain has TRBV28 and TRBJ1-3, with D unclear. The CDR3 extends over 14 amino acids. From germline, CDR1 is MDHEN and CDR2 SYDVKM. Trimming cost V 0 bases and J 4 bases, with 7 bases left between them. The CDR3 loop is CASSLWGRGNTIYF. As DNA, the CDR3 is TGTGCCAGCAGTTTATGGGGCAGGGGAAACACCATATATTTT.